One and the same sample provided the 27 T cell receptor beta chains below, sequenced in a study of cytomegalovirus exposure and HLA in healthy donors. Amplification used 60 Vbeta primers and 13 Jbeta primers. Here immunoSEQ multiplex PCR was the method, and the copy in TCRdb shows in-frame clones only, minus some. The sample consists of about 110,000 clones, about 13% of them appearing once. The sequenced sample consisted of PBMCs. The receptors derive from a man aged 35 to 55 in good health and CMV-seropositive.

The V and J genes are TRBV5-6 and TRBJ1-6; unclear D gene. The germline CDR1 and CDR2 sequences are SGHDT and YYEEEE. V gave up 1 base and J gave up 6 bases, with 11 bases separating them. This CDR3 spans 15 amino acids. The CDR3 here is CASSLLRGRNSPLHF. CDR3 nucleotides: TGTGCCAGCAGCTTGTTACGAGGTCGTAATTCACCCCTCCACTTT.

This clone was counted a few times. V gene TRBV4-1 combines with J gene TRBJ2-7; a weak D match, TRBD2 (6 bases). The germline V gene encodes CDR1 MGHRA and CDR2 YSYEKL. This CDR3 is built from 14 residues. V was pared by 1 base and J by 5 bases, with 12 bases between. For the CDR3, the DNA is TGCGCCAGCAGCCAAGTGGTCGGAGGGAACGAGCAGTACTTC. Encoded protein: CASSQVVGGNEQYF.

A few counts support this clone. The CDR3 DNA reads TGTGCCAGCTCACCCGACTTAGCTAACTATGGCTACACCTTC. The encoded protein is CASSPDLANYGYTF. This chain uses TRBV18 with TRBJ1-2; no firm D call. Germline V gene data show CDR1 as KGHSH and CDR2 as LQKENI. The CDR3 extends over 14 amino acids. Trimming stripped 3 bases from V and 0 bases from J, with 8 bases between. The full variable domain, in which reference TRBV18 and TRBJ1-2 provide the parts outside the CDR3, is NAGVMQNPRHLVRRRGQEARLRCSPMKGHSHVYWYRQLPEEGLKFMVYLQKENIIDESGMPKERFSAEFPKEGPSILRIQQVVRGDSAAYFCASSPDLANYGYTFGSGTRLTVV.

This clone was picked up one time. The rearrangement links TRBV7-6 to TRBJ1-1; D might be TRBD1 (6 bases). This CDR3 comprises 17 residues. CDR1 and CDR2 from the germline V gene are SGHVS and FNYEAQ. V was clipped by 2 bases and J by 0 bases, with 16 bases between them. CDR3 DNA sequence: TGTGCCAGCAGCTTATGGTGGGCACAGGGTATGAACACTGAAGCTTTCTTT. Residues: CASSLWWAQGMNTEAFF.

V and J are TRBV28 and TRBJ2-4, with 15 bases lining up with TRBD2. J lost 11 bases, V lost 8 bases, and 7 bases had no gene match. CDR3 length equals 14 residues. Germline V lookup: CDR1 MDHEN, CDR2 SYDVKM. Written as DNA, the CDR3 is TGTGCCAGCCGGACTAGCGGGAGGGCCGGTGTTCAGTACTTC. Protein: CASRTSGRAGVQYF.

This clone was picked up one time. This chain joins TRBV7-5 and TRBJ1-5; the D call in the table, TRBD1, was not verified against the DNA. TRBV7-5 is a pseudogene. CDR3 length: 16 residues. The CDR3 sequence: CARSLGTGSGNQPQHF. CDR3 bases: TGTGCCAGAAGCTTGGGGACAGGGAGTGGCAATCAGCCCCAGCATTTT.

This rearrangement joins TRBV7-9 to TRBJ2-1; 12 positions agree with TRBD2. V trimming: 5 bases; J trimming: 7 bases; junction bases outside the gene matches: 3. Germline loops: CDR1 SEHNR, CDR2 FQNEAQ (reference sequence). CDR3 size: 14 residues. In DNA form, the CDR3 reads TGTGCCAGCAGCGTGGGACTAGCGGGTAATGAGCAGTTCTTC. Protein product: CASSVGLAGNEQFF. The full variable domain, with the rest looked up from reference TRBV7-9 and TRBJ2-1, is DTGVSQNPRHKITKRGQNVTFRCDPISEHNRLYWYRQTLGQGPEFLTYFQNEAQLEKSRLLSDRFSAERPKGSFSTLEIQRTEQGDSAMYLCASSVGLAGNEQFFGPGTRLTVL.

This clone was seen a few times. The chain joins TRBV29-1 to TRBJ1-1; D is ambiguous. The CDR3 runs to 11 residues. The V and J ends lost 5 bases and 1 base respectively, with 5 bases between them. From germline, CDR1 is SQVTM and CDR2 ANQGSEA. CDR3 nucleotides: TGCAGCGTTCTGCGGAACACTGAAGCTTTCTTT. This encodes CSVLRNTEAFF.

The rearrangement joins TRBV7-9 to TRBJ1-5, with D possibly being TRBD1 (6 bases). Germline V gene sequence: CDR1 SEHNR, CDR2 FQNEAQ (reference sequence). The germline V and J ends were trimmed by 4 bases and 3 bases, with 10 bases remaining between them. This CDR3 spans 14 amino acids. CDR3 protein: CASSYGQYNQPQHF. CDR3 coding DNA: TGTGCCAGCAGCTACGGACAGTACAATCAGCCCCAGCATTTT.

This chain connects TRBV7-8 to TRBJ2-6; a weak D match, TRBD1 (5 bases). CDR3 length equals 18 residues. In germline, CDR1 is SGHVS, CDR2 FQNEAQ. The germline V and J ends were trimmed by 5 bases and 0 bases, with 17 bases remaining between them. The CDR3 region has the DNA TGTGCCAGCAGCCCCGTTTCAGGGTTTCCCTCTGGGGCCAACGTCCTGACTTTC. It specifies CASSPVSGFPSGANVLTF.

This clone has only a few counts. The chain combines TRBV6-1 with TRBJ1-5, with 7 bases lining up with TRBD1. V was pared by 4 bases and J by 7 bases, with 4 bases of the junction left unmatched. The length of the CDR3 is 13 residues. Germline lookup yields CDR1 MNHNS and CDR2 SASEGT. CDR3: CASSGTGRQPQHF. The DNA of the CDR3 is TGTGCCAGCAGTGGGACAGGCCGGCAGCCCCAGCATTTT.

The chain is built from TRBV29-1 and TRBJ2-7; 14 bases match TRBD2. Germline loops: CDR1 SQVTM, CDR2 ANQGSEA. This CDR3 spans 13 amino acids. The J segment lost 7 bases and the V segment lost 7 bases, leaving 6 bases of the junction unmatched. CDR3 amino acids: CSAGLAGGGEQYF. The DNA of the CDR3 is TGCAGCGCCGGACTAGCGGGAGGCGGAGAGCAGTACTTC.

This clone came up a few times. The rearrangement joins TRBV28 to TRBJ2-5; 7 bases match TRBD1. Unmatched junction bases numbered 9, after V lost 6 bases and J lost 5 bases. Germline V gene lookup returns CDR1 MDHEN and CDR2 SYDVKM. The CDR3 is made up of 14 amino acids. CDR3 residues: CASSRGQPKETQYF. The CDR3 DNA is TGTGCCAGCAGCAGGGGACAGCCCAAGGAGACCCAGTACTTC.

The V and J genes are TRBV4-1 and TRBJ1-3; possibly TRBD1 for D (5 bases). The germline CDR1 and CDR2 sequences are MGHRA and YSYEKL. Trimming removed 3 bases at V and 8 bases at J, with 14 bases between. The CDR3 totals 14 residues. CDR3 DNA sequence: TGCGCCAGCAGCCATGGGGGGAGATTAGACACCATATATTTT. Protein product: CASSHGGRLDTIYF.

V usage is TRBV7-6 and J usage is TRBJ2-7, with a weak D call TRBD2 (5 bases). CDR1 SGHVS and CDR2 FNYEAQ come from the germline V gene. V gave up 1 base and J gave up 0 bases, with 16 bases separating them. This CDR3 is 17 amino acids long. CDR3: CASSLEFPQRSSYEQYF. As DNA, the CDR3 is TGTGCCAGCAGCTTAGAATTCCCCCAGCGGAGCTCCTACGAGCAGTACTTC.

This chain links TRBV6-1 with TRBJ1-1, with D tentatively TRBD1 (6 bases). Trimming stripped 5 bases from V and 4 bases from J, with 14 bases between. CDR3 size: 14 residues. Germline lookup yields CDR1 MNHNS and CDR2 SASEGT. This CDR3 is CASSWTETITEAFF. The CDR3 coding sequence is TGTGCCAGCAGTTGGACAGAGACGATCACTGAAGCTTTCTTT.

The chain has TRBV15 and TRBJ2-3; D remains unclear. V dropped 3 bases and J dropped 2 bases, with 12 bases sitting between them. CDR3 length: 15 amino acids. Per germline, CDR1 LNHNV and CDR2 YYDKDF (reference sequence). DNA of the CDR3: TGTGCCACCAGCAGGCCCGCTCAGGACACAGATACGCAGTATTTT. Translation: CATSRPAQDTDTQYF.

This clone appeared a few times. The V and J genes are TRBV27 and TRBJ2-1; TRBD2 matches 12 bases. The CDR3 extends over 16 amino acids. V gave up 3 bases and J gave up 7 bases; unmatched junction bases: 7. Germline V gives CDR1 MNHEY, CDR2 SMNVEV (reference sequence). Here the CDR3 reads CASSLELAGGKNEQFF. The CDR3 bases are TGTGCCAGCAGTTTGGAACTAGCGGGAGGAAAGAATGAGCAGTTCTTC.

The chain combines TRBV4-2 with TRBJ2-1, with 8 positions matching TRBD2. J gave up 4 bases and V 2 bases, and 4 bases lay outside the gene matches. CDR3 length equals 15 residues. CDR1 and CDR2 (germline): LGHNA, YNFKEQ. The CDR3: CASSQRAGEYNEQFF. The CDR3 DNA reads as TGTGCCAGCAGCCAACGAGCGGGAGAGTACAATGAGCAGTTCTTC.

The J gene is TRBJ1-2, the V gene TRBV6-6; D is undetermined. V was pared by 5 bases and J by 0 bases, with 7 bases between. The V gene's germline CDR1 is MNHNY and CDR2 SVGAGI (reference sequence). This CDR3 is built from 13 residues. The CDR3 coding sequence is TGTGCCAGCAGTGACGACACTAACTATGGCTACACCTTC. Translated: CASSDDTNYGYTF.

This clone has just a few counts. The chain is built from TRBV30 and TRBJ2-1; TRBD2 aligns across 10 bases. The V gene's germline CDR1 is GTSNPN and CDR2 SVGIG (reference sequence). The J segment lost 6 bases and the V segment lost 8 bases, leaving 10 bases of the junction unmatched. CDR3 length: 14 amino acids. DNA of the CDR3: TGTGCCGGGGCTCGAGCGGGAGGGGGCAATGAGCAGTTCTTC. Protein sequence: CAGARAGGGNEQFF.

This chain connects TRBV6-4 to TRBJ1-1; 9 nucleotides align to TRBD1. The V and J ends lost 6 bases and 5 bases, in that order; junction bases with no gene match: 7. CDR1 and CDR2 (germline): MRHNA, SNTAGT. This CDR3 is 14 amino acids long. The CDR3 bases are TGTGCCAGCAGACGGGACAGGGTAGAGACTGAAGCTTTCTTT. Its translation: CASRRDRVETEAFF.

This clone was detected a few times. V is TRBV5-1 and J is TRBJ2-3; D might be TRBD2 (5 bases). This CDR3 region has 15 residues. Germline assignment: CDR1 SGHRS and CDR2 YFSETQ. V was shortened by 0 bases and J by 3 bases, with 11 bases between the two germline ends. This chain's CDR3 is CASSLAPGITDTQYF. The CDR3 bases are TGCGCCAGCAGCTTGGCCCCCGGGATTACAGATACGCAGTATTTT. Together with reference TRBV5-1 and TRBJ2-3, the CDR3 gives the full variable domain: KAGVTQTPRYLIKTRGQQVTLSCSPISGHRSVSWYQQTPGQGLQFLFEYFSETQRNKGNFPGRFSGRQFSNSRSEMNVSTLELGDSALYLCASSLAPGITDTQYFGPGTRLTVL.

The table lists this clone with a few counts. This chain links TRBV7-6 with TRBJ2-7; 10 nucleotides match TRBD2. Germline-derived CDR1 and CDR2 are SGHVS and FNYEAQ. The CDR3 covers 17 residues. The J segment lost 8 bases and the V segment lost 1 base, leaving 14 bases of the junction unmatched. CDR3 DNA: TGTGCCAGCAGCTTAGACGTACCGACGGCTAGCGGGAGTAAGCAGTACTTC. It yields the protein CASSLDVPTASGSKQYF. The variable domain in full, with the rest retrieved from reference TRBV7-6 and TRBJ2-7, is GAGVSQSPRYKVTKRGQDVALRCDPISGHVSLYWYRQALGQGPEFLTYFNYEAQQDKSGLPNDRFSAERPEGSISTLTIQRTEQRDSAMYRCASSLDVPTASGSKQYFGPGTRLTVT.

The V call is TRBV6-1, the J call TRBJ2-7; TRBD1 might be the D (5 bases). CDR1 and CDR2 from the germline V gene are MNHNS and SASEGT. This CDR3 region has 14 residues. V was trimmed by 4 bases and J by 6 bases, leaving 16 bases between them. The CDR3 sequence is CASSGAGPFVEQYF. In nucleotides, the CDR3 is TGTGCCAGCAGTGGGGCAGGGCCCTTCGTCGAGCAGTACTTC.

The V call is TRBV30, the J call TRBJ2-7, with D possibly being TRBD1 (5 bases). With 1 base removed from V and 3 bases from J, the gap between germline ends came to 7 bases. Looked up from germline, CDR1 is GTSNPN and CDR2 is SVGIG (reference sequence). The CDR3 is made up of 12 amino acids. CDR3 in DNA: TGTGCCTGGAGTGAGGACATCTACGAGCAGTACTTC. Amino acid sequence: CAWSEDIYEQYF.

This chain uses TRBV27 with TRBJ2-5; 10 bases are shared with TRBD2. The CDR3 totals 15 residues. Trimming removed 6 bases from V and 5 bases from J; junction bases left unmatched: 9. Per germline, CDR1 MNHEY and CDR2 SMNVEV (reference sequence). CDR3 loop: CASSRLAGVVETQYF. The CDR3 region has the DNA TGTGCCAGCAGCCGTCTAGCGGGAGTAGTCGAGACCCAGTACTTC.